The T cell receptor beta chain described here comes from a study of T cells after yellow fever vaccination. TCRdb reprocessed the 5' RACE reads with MiXCR, giving one entry per CDR3 protein. This sample yields 300,000 or so distinct CDR3 sequences, of which roughly 7% are seen a single time; 15% to 20% belongs to the top ten. Germline V gives CDR1 SGHNT, CDR2 YYREEE (reference sequence). Trimming took 2 bases from V and 2 from J, leaving 10 bases between them. This CDR3 has 14 residues. Study-wide points: Post-booster repertoires contained most primary-vaccination clones again (96% CD4, 85% to 90% CD8).

Concerning this clonotype itself: Its cognate antigen is unknown.

Sample: PBMCs, taken about 49 days after the first yellow fever vaccination. The receptor comes from a man aged 18 to 29 who received the YFV17D yellow fever vaccine. J is TRBJ2-5 and V is TRBV5-4; D call uncertain. The CDR3 DNA reads TGTGCCAGCAGCTTTCCCCCATCGCAAGAGACCCAGTACTTC. Its translation is CASSFPPSQETQYF.